This TCR beta chain originates from a study of shared clonotypes between healthy human individuals (TCRdb year 2020). Study-wide context: The cohort included a few men and a couple of women between 18 and 49 years of age. For each donor, CD4 naive and CD4 memory were each run on three plates, CD8 naive on two plates, and CD8 memory on one plate. To estimate repertoire size and how much clonotype sharing occurs between individuals, the study deeply sequenced the blood TCR repertoires of about five healthy adults. To increase sequencing depth and limit assay-specific biases, TCR repertoire library preparation and sequencing were carried out by different laboratories using diverse techniques. Each donor's leukapheresis produced roughly between roughly 0.85 and 9.5 billion PBMCs.

This clone was recorded a few times. No cognate antigen has been identified for it. Base qualities are not recorded, but no much larger clone differs from it by a single base. The CDR3, from cysteine to phenylalanine, totals 12 residues. Just the 36-base CDR3 DNA is kept, in frame starting at base 1. The V end loses 6 bases and the J end loses 9 bases, and a stretch of 12 bases separates them. According to the germline V gene, CDR1 reads MDHEN and CDR2 reads SYDVKM. Study-wide findings and limitations: Larger estimated clonotype richness was generally found for naive subsets than for memory subsets. Around 5.4% of naive CD4, 3.5% of naive CD8, 2.3% of memory CD4, and around 0.4% of memory CD8 clonotypes were shared across several donors. Sampling was limited to blood, and TCR repertoires in tissue likely differ from TCR repertoires in blood. Rarefaction of sorted-subset datasets indicated incomplete sequencing despite the large sequencing depth. Pairwise subsampling led to the expectation that sequencing depth would affect the degree of clonotype sharing among donors. The genetic and exposure-history diversity represented was limited by the small number of donors. Clonotypes shared by all four sorted-subset donors showed higher generation probabilities than non-shared clonotypes.

TCR CDR3 regions were amplified from genomic DNA by multiplex PCR using the deep immunoSEQ assay. Extracted genomic DNA from each cell subset was distributed evenly across all wells of several immunoSEQ 96-well plates, and each plate was treated as a replicate. For sorted subsets, each replicate PCR was loaded with roughly 0.2 ug genomic DNA, equivalent to 25,000 to 35,000 T cell genomes. The purified libraries were quantified using a Qubit 3.0 fluorometer, sized with a Bioanalyzer 2100, and then quantified again using the KAPA Library Quantification kit. Every immunoSEQ 96-well plate was sequenced on a separate single-read 150-cycle Illumina NextSeq 550 flow cell. The original pipeline was this. The immunoSEQ output contained only junctional sequences without quality scores, so filtering could not match that applied to full-length reads. To assign V/J genes and CDR3, sequences were annotated against IMGT germline references using PyIR, a Python wrapper for IgBLAST v1.9. Reads were filtered out if the reads had weak V/J assignments (E-value above 1e-6), no CDR3, stop codons, out-of-frame junctions, or ambiguous translated residues. A V3J clonotype was defined by an identical inferred V gene, J gene, and CDR3 amino acid sequence. Percentage overlap between repertoires was computed as shared unique clonotypes divided by the size of the smaller repertoire. RTK rarefaction, the Chao1 estimator, and Recon v2.1 estimates of unobserved clonotypes were used to assess repertoire richness. OLGA was used to compute generation probabilities for all TCRbeta clonotypes that the gDNA method yielded from a handful of donors. TCRdb holds this immuneACCESS table with in-frame rearrangements only. Some clones are missing; in checked studies, unresolved V genes explain under half, and the rest has no known cause. V, J and clone size were drawn from that table, and D and trimming were deduced from the DNA. The sample table lists over a million clones, over 95% of them with a count of one. The ten most abundant clones make up approximately 1.1% of the sample.

Healthy HIV-negative adults with no recently reported acute infections or vaccinations were included as donors. Only Caucasian adults living in Nashville, Tennessee, USA were represented among the donors. CD4+ T cells were enriched by magnetic negative selection, after which naive cells were positively selected on CD45RA and the negative fraction was taken as the memory subset. Blood was obtained by leukapheresis, after which PBMCs were separated by Ficoll-Histopaque density gradient centrifugation and cryopreserved in liquid nitrogen vapor phase. Analytical flow cytometry was used to check the purity and quantity of every magnetically sorted T cell population. Genomic DNA was isolated from every sorted fraction and measured by UV absorbance on a Nanodrop 2000c.

Material for sequencing was naive CD4+ T cells sorted from blood. This specimen's cell subset or site label, per the study, means: CD45RA+ positively selected. This receptor was identified in a man aged 30 to 45 in good health. The chain couples TRBV28 to TRBJ2-1; the D segment cannot be called with confidence. The CDR3 in this case is CASRERSAEQFF. In nucleotide form, the sequence is TGTGCCAGCAGGGAACGGAGTGCTGAGCAGTTCTTC.